This TCR beta chain was observed in a study of read filtering for tumor transcriptome and immune sequencing. Background on the study: The cohort had over 16 men and about 15 women aged roughly 40 to 80, mean around 63 years.

Deletions cut 0 bases from V and 10 bases from J, with 9 bases between. Germline V gene data show CDR1 as SGHDN and CDR2 as FVKESK. The CDR3 covers 13 residues. This clonotype was picked up a small number of times. Molecular barcoded adaptors covering alpha/delta and beta/gamma chains were used on 400 ng RNA. TCRdb re-called the reads with MiXCR, one entry per CDR3 protein. The repertoire holds 25,000 to 35,000 distinct CDR3 sequences, with around 18% as singletons. This TCR was recovered from a donor over 35 with multiple myeloma. Sequencing input: a population of CD138-negative cells sorted from bone marrow. V is TRBV14 and J is TRBJ1-4; the D gene is possibly TRBD1 (6 bases). This CDR3 reads CASSQDLGGKLFF. The CDR3 region has the DNA TGTGCCAGCAGCCAAGACCTAGGGGGAAAACTGTTTTTT.